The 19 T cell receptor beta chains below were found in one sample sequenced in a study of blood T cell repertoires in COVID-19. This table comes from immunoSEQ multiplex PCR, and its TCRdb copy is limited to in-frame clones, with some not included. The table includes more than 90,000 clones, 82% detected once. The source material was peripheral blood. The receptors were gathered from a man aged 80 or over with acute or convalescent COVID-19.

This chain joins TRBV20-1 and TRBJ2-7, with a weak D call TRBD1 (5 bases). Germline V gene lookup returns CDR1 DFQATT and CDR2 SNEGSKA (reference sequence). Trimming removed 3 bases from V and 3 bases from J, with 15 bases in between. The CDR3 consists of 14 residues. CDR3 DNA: TGCAGTGCTAGTGCCCCAGGGTTGAGCTACGAGCAGTACTTC. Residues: CSASAPGLSYEQYF.

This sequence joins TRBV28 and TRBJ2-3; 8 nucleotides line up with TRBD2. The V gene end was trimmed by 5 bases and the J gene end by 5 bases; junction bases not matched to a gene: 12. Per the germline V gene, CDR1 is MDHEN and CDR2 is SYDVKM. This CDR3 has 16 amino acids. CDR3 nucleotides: TGTGCCAGCAGTACCGCTCGGCGGGGGGCCAAAGATACGCAGTATTTT. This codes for CASSTARRGAKDTQYF.

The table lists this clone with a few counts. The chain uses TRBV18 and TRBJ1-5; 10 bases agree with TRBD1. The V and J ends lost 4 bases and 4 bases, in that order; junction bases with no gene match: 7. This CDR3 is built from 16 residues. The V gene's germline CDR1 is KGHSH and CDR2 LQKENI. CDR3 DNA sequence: TGTGCCAGCTCACAGTCCGGACAGGGGGTAAATCAGCCCCAGCATTTT. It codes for CASSQSGQGVNQPQHF.

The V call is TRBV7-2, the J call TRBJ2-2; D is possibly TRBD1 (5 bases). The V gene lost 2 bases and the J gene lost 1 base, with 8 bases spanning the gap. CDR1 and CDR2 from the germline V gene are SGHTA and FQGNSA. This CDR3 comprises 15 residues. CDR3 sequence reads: CASSLTGQNTGELFF. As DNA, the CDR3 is TGTGCCAGCAGCTTAACTGGACAGAACACCGGGGAGCTGTTTTTT.

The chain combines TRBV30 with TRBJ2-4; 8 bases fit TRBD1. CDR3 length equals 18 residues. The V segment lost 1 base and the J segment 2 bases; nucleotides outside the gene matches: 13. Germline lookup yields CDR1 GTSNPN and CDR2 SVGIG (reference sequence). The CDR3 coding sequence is TGTGCCTGGAGTGGTAACGCCCGGGACAGGCCTTCCAAAAACATTCAGTACTTC. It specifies CAWSGNARDRPSKNIQYF.

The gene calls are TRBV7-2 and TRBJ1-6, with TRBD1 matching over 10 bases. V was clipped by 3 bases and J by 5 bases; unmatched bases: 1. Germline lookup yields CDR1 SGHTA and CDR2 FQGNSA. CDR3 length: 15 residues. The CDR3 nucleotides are TGTGCCAGCAGCTTGGGACAGGGGAATAATTCACCCCTCCACTTT. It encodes CASSLGQGNNSPLHF.

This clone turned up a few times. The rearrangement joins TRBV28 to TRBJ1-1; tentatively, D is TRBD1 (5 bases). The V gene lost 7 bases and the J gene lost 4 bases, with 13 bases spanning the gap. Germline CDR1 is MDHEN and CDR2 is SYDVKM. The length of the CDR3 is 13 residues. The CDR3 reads CASTGGVGTEAFF. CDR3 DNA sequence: TGTGCCAGCACGGGAGGGGTCGGCACTGAAGCTTTCTTT.

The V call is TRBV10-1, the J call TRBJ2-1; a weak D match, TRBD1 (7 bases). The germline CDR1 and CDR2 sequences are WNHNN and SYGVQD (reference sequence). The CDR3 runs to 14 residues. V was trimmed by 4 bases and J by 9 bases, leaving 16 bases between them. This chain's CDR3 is CASSAARGVGEQFF. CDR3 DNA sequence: TGCGCCAGCAGTGCGGCCAGGGGGGTGGGTGAGCAGTTCTTC.

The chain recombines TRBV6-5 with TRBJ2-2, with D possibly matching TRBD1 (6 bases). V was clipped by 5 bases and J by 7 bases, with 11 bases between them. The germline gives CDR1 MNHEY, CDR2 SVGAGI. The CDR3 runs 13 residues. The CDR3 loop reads CASSLTGFGELFF. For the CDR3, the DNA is TGTGCCAGCAGTCTGACAGGTTTCGGGGAGCTGTTTTTT.

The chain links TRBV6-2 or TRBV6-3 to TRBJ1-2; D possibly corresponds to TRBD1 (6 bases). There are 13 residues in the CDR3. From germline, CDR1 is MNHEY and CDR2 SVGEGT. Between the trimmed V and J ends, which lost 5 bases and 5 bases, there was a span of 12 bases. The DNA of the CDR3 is TGTGCCAGCAGTGACGGGACAAGGTATGGCTACACCTTC. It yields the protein CASSDGTRYGYTF.

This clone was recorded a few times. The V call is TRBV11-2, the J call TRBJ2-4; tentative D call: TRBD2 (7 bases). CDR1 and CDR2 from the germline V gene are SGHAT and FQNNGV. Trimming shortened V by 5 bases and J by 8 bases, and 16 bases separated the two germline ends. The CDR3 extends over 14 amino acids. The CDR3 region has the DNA TGTGCCAGCAGCACCCCTAAGGGGGGGGACATTCAGTACTTC. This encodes CASSTPKGGDIQYF. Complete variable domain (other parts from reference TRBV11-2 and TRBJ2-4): EAGVAQSPRYKIIEKRQSVAFWCNPISGHATLYWYQQILGQGPKLLIQFQNNGVVDDSQLPKDRFSAERLKGVDSTLKIQPAKLEDSAVYLCASSTPKGGDIQYFGAGTRLSVL.

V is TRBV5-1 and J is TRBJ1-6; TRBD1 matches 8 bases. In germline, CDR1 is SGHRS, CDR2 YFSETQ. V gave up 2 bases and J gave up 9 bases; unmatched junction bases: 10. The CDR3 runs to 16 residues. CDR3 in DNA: TGCGCCAGCAGCTTAACCGTCGACAGGGGTACTTCACCCCTCCACTTT. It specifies CASSLTVDRGTSPLHF.

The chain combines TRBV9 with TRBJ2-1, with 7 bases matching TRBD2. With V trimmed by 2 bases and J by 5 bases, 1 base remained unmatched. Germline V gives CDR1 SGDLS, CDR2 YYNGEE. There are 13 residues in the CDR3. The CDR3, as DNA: TGTGCCAGCAGCGTGGGGACTAACAATGAGCAGTTCTTC. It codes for CASSVGTNNEQFF. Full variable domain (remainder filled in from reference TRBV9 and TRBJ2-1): DSGVTQTPKHLITATGQRVTLRCSPRSGDLSVYWYQQSLDQGLQFLIQYYNGEERAKGNILERFSAQQFPDLHSELNLSSLELGDSALYFCASSVGTNNEQFFGPGTRLTVL.

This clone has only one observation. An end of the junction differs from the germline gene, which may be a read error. This chain's CDR3 is CASSLVPSTEAFF. The CDR3, as DNA: TGCGCCAGCAGTTTGGTCCCGAGTACTGAAGCTTTCTTT. This chain uses TRBV5-1 with TRBJ1-1; unclear D gene. Germline values: CDR1 SGHRS, CDR2 YFSETQ. The CDR3 runs to 13 residues.

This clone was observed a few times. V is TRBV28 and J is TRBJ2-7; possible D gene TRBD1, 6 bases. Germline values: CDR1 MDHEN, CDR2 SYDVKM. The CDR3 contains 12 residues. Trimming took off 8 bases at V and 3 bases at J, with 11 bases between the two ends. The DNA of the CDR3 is TGTGCCAGCGCCGGGACAAACTACGAGCAGTACTTC. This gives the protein CASAGTNYEQYF.

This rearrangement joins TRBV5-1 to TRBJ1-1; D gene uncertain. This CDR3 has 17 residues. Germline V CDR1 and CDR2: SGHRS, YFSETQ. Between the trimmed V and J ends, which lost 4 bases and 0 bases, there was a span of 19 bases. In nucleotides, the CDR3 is TGCGCCAGCAGCCCTATCGGCGGCAGTCTTATGAACACTGAAGCTTTCTTT. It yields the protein CASSPIGGSLMNTEAFF.

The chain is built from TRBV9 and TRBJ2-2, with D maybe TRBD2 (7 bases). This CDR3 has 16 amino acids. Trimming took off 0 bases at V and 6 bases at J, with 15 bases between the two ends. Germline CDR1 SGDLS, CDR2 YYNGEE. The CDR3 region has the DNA TGTGCCAGCAGCGTAGAGGGGGGGCTTTTTCCCGGGGAGCTGTTTTTT. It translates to CASSVEGGLFPGELFF.

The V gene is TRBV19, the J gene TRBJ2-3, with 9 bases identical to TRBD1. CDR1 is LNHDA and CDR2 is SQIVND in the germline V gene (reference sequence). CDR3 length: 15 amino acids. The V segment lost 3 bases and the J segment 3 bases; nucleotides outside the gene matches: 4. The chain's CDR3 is CASSIGQGLTDTQYF. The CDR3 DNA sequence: TGTGCCAGTAGTATTGGACAGGGGTTAACAGATACGCAGTATTTT.

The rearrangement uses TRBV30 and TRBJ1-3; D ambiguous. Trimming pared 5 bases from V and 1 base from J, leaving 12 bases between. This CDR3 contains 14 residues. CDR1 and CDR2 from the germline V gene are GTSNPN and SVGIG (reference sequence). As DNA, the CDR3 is TGTGCCTGGGAGAGAGGCCGGTCTGGAAACACCATATATTTT. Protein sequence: CAWERGRSGNTIYF.